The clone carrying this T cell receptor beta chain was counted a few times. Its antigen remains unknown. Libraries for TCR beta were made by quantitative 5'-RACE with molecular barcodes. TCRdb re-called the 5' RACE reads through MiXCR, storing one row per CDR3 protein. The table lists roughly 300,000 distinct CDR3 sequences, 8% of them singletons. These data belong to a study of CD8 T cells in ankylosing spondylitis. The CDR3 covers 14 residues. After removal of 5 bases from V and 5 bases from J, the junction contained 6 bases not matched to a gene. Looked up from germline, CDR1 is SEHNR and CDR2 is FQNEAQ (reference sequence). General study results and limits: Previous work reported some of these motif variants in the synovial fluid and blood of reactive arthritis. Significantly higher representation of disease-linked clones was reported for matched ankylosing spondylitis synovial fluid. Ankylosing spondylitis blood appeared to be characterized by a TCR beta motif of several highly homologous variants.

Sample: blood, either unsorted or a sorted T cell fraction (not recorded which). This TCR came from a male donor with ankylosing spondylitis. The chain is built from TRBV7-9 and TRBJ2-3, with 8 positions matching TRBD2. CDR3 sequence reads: CASSELAAGDTQYF. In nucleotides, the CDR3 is TGTGCCAGCAGCGAACTAGCGGCGGGAGATACGCAGTATTTT.